This TCR beta chain was captured by sequencing in a study of blood T cells in healthy people across ages. The CDR3 runs to 15 residues. Trimming stripped 1 base from V and 4 bases from J, with 12 bases between. Germline V gives CDR1 SGHDT, CDR2 YYEEEE. Primed by a sample-barcoded 5' primer and a J-beta primer mix, a second PCR proceeded for 7 to 11 cycles. TCRdb re-derived calls from the 5' RACE reads in MiXCR, one entry per CDR3 protein. The data contain roughly 1.5 million distinct CDR3 sequences, roughly 43% of them singletons. The source material was blood. The sequence was collected from a woman aged 18-29 years in good health. This chain links TRBV5-6 with TRBJ2-1, with a weak D call TRBD1 (6 bases). The CDR3 DNA reads TGTGCCAGCAGCTTGATGGACAGTACTTACAATGAGCAGTTCTTC. Its protein product is CASSLMDSTYNEQFF.